This entry is about one TCR beta chain. Its matching antigen is unknown. These data belong to a study of cytomegalovirus exposure and HLA in healthy donors. Notes on the study in general: In a later analysis, an Asian-associated ancestry cluster reportedly showed fewer N-insertions than the roughly 730-donor mean.

CDR3 size: 13 residues. The V and J ends lost 3 bases and 3 bases respectively, with 7 bases between them. Per germline, CDR1 KGHSH and CDR2 LQKENI. PCR primers comprised 60 Vbeta and 13 Jbeta primers. TCRdb's copy holds only in-frame clones and misses some; the assay was immunoSEQ multiplex PCR. The profile shows roughly 95,000 clones, 80% to 90% of them singletons. The clonotype originates from a man aged 25 to 45 in good health and CMV-seropositive. The source material was PBMCs. The chain is built from TRBV18 and TRBJ2-3; D is perhaps TRBD2 (6 bases). The CDR3 reads CASSPTRTDTQYF. DNA for the CDR3: TGTGCCAGCTCACCGACTAGAACAGATACGCAGTATTTT.